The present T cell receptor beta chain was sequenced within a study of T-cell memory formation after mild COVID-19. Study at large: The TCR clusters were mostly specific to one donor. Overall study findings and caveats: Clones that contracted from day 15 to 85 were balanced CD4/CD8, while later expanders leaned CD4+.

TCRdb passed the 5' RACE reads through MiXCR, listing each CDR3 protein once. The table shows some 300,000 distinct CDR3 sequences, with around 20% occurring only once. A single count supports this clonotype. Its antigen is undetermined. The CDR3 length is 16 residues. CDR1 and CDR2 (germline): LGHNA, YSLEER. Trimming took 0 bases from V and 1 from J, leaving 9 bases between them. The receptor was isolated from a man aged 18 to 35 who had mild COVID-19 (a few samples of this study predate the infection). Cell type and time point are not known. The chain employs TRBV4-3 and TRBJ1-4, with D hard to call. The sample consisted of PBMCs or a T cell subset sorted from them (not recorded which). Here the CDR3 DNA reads TGCGCCAGCAGCCAAGATCTCCGGGGAACTAATGAAAAACTGTTTTTT. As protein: CASSQDLRGTNEKLFF.